A selection of T cell receptor beta chains follows, all from one sample in a study of memory CD4+ T cells and cytomegalovirus serostatus. Measured with immunoSEQ multiplex PCR; TCRdb has only the in-frame clones, and not every one. The table includes approximately 60,000 clones, over 65% detected once. The sequenced sample consisted of memory CD4+ T cells from blood. These receptors all come from an adult in good health and CMV-seropositive. CDR3s include the opening cysteine and the closing phenylalanine or tryptophan. The D gene is left open where the match is weak. Clone size is not always given. Where it is, it says once, few, many or a class for expanded clones.

J gene,D gene,V gene,clone size,CDR3 protein,CDR3 DNA
TRBJ2-7,NA,TRBV7-8,NA,CASSFSQLRVEQYF,TGTGCCAGCAGCTTTAGCCAGCTTCGGGTCGAGCAGTACTTC
TRBJ2-1,TRBD2,TRBV7-6,NA,CASSLALAGGVNEQFF,TGTGCCAGCAGCTTAGCGCTGGCGGGAGGAGTCAATGAGCAGTTCTTC
TRBJ2-5,NA,TRBV18,NA,CASSPPSGVGETQYF,TGTGCCAGCTCACCACCGAGTGGGGTAGGAGAGACCCAGTACTTC
TRBJ2-1,TRBD2,TRBV2,NA,CASRGLALDNEQFF,TGTGCCAGCAGGGGACTAGCTCTCGACAATGAGCAGTTCTTC
TRBJ2-5,NA,TRBV11-3,NA,CASSLKGRETQYF,TGTGCCAGCAGCTTAAAGGGACGAGAGACCCAGTACTTC
TRBJ2-1,NA,TRBV2,NA,CASRLSGTGPTGEQFF,TGTGCCAGCAGACTTAGCGGGACAGGGCCTACAGGTGAGCAGTTCTTC
TRBJ2-4,TRBD2,TRBV19,NA,CASSIQGLAGGLRNIQYF,TGTGCCAGTAGTATTCAGGGACTAGCGGGAGGGCTCCGGAACATTCAGTACTTC
TRBJ2-1,NA,TRBV7-9,NA,CASKFDNEQFF,TGTGCCAGCAAATTCGACAATGAGCAGTTCTTC
TRBJ1-4,NA,TRBV7-9,NA,CASSPSLGLNEKLFF,TGTGCCAGCAGCCCCAGTTTAGGCCTTAATGAAAAACTGTTTTTT
TRBJ1-2,TRBD1,TRBV19,few,CASSIDRAYGYTF,TGTGCCAGTAGTATCGACAGGGCTTATGGCTACACCTTC
TRBJ2-7,NA,TRBV7-2,NA,CASSSVVGPSYEQYF,TGTGCCAGCAGCTCCGTTGTAGGGCCCTCCTACGAGCAGTACTTC
TRBJ2-7,NA,TRBV18,NA,CASSPPGSYEQYF,TGTGCCAGCTCACCACCAGGGAGTTACGAGCAGTACTTC
TRBJ1-1,NA,TRBV7-3,NA,CASSLNMEGDAFF,TGTGCCAGCAGCTTAAACATGGAAGGGGATGCTTTCTTT
TRBJ1-4,NA,TRBV30,NA,CAWTRLSQTNEKLFF,TGTGCCTGGACGCGACTTTCCCAAACTAATGAAAAACTGTTTTTT
TRBJ1-4,NA,TRBV4-3,medium-sized,CASSHVHREKLFF,TGCGCCAGCAGCCACGTTCACCGGGAAAAACTGTTTTTT
TRBJ2-3,NA,TRBV5-1,NA,CASSLELRSDTQYF,TGCGCCAGCAGCTTGGAACTCAGATCGGATACGCAGTATTTT
TRBJ2-1,NA,TRBV7-2,NA,CASSSSTGLHEQFF,TGTGCCAGCAGCTCTAGCACTGGTCTCCATGAGCAGTTCTTC
TRBJ1-2,NA,TRBV6-5,NA,CASSYEGDGYTF,TGTGCCAGCAGTTACGAAGGGGATGGCTACACCTTC
TRBJ2-5,NA,TRBV20-1,NA,CSARAQETQYF,TGCAGTGCTAGAGCGCAAGAGACCCAGTACTTC
TRBJ1-2,NA,TRBV4-3,NA,CASSQGQGLHYGYTF,TGCGCCAGCAGCCAAGGGCAGGGTCTCCACTATGGCTACACCTTC
TRBJ2-1,TRBD2,TRBV30,NA,CAWILPPSGRGEQFF,TGTGCCTGGATTCTCCCCCCTAGCGGGAGGGGTGAGCAGTTCTTC
TRBJ1-4,NA,TRBV25-1,NA,CASSSGHGGEKLFF,TGTGCCAGCAGTTCTGGGCACGGAGGTGAAAAACTGTTTTTT
TRBJ1-2,NA,TRBV10-3,NA,CAISESTDYGYTF,TGTGCCATCAGTGAGTCTACGGACTATGGCTACACCTTC
TRBJ1-5,NA,TRBV30,NA,CAWSGGDNQPQHF,TGTGCCTGGAGTGGAGGTGACAATCAGCCCCAGCATTTT
TRBJ1-4,NA,TRBV19,once,CASKGMIKTTNEKLFF,TGTGCCAGTAAGGGGATGATTAAGACAACTAATGAAAAACTGTTTTTT
TRBJ1-2,NA,TRBV4-3,NA,CASSEWDNSNYGYTF,TGCGCCAGCAGCGAGTGGGACAATAGCAACTATGGCTACACCTTC
TRBJ1-3,NA,TRBV7-8,NA,CASSRTQAWGNTIYF,TGTGCCAGCAGCCGTACACAGGCCTGGGGAAACACCATATATTTT
TRBJ2-3,TRBD2,TRBV4-3,many,CASSQDRTSGRPTF,TGCGCCAGCAGCCAAGATCGGACTAGCGGGAGGCCCACATTT
TRBJ2-1,NA,TRBV30,NA,CAFTGTPPYNEQFF,TGTGCCTTTACCGGGACTCCACCCTACAATGAGCAGTTCTTC
TRBJ1-1,TRBD1,TRBV28,NA,CASSGGQSEAFF,TGTGCCAGCAGTGGGGGACAGTCTGAAGCTTTCTTT
TRBJ2-5,TRBD1,TRBV30,NA,CALNGQGETQYF,TGTGCCTTAAACGGACAGGGGGAGACCCAGTACTTC
TRBJ1-1,NA,TRBV7-9,NA,CASSLEQGSHEAFF,TGTGCCAGCAGCTTAGAACAGGGTTCGCATGAAGCTTTCTTT
TRBJ1-3,TRBD1,TRBV5-1,NA,CASSFQGTGNSGNTIYF,TGCGCCAGCAGCTTTCAGGGGACAGGGAACTCTGGAAACACCATATATTTT
TRBJ2-3,NA,TRBV19,NA,CASRPQPSTDTQYF,TGTGCCAGTAGACCACAGCCTAGCACAGATACGCAGTATTTT
TRBJ1-2,TRBD1,TRBV7-9,once,CASSPQGQGHYGYTF,TGTGCCAGCAGCCCCCAAGGACAGGGGCACTATGGCTACACCTTC
TRBJ2-5,NA,TRBV7-9,NA,CASSLDTGYQETQYF,TGTGCCAGCAGCTTAGATACAGGGTACCAAGAGACCCAGTACTTC
TRBJ1-1,NA,TRBV7-2,many,CASRTNRENTEAFF,TGTGCCAGCAGGACGAACAGGGAAAACACTGAAGCTTTCTTT
TRBJ2-1,NA,TRBV2,NA,CASTSVGIDRTRDNEQFF,TGTGCCAGCACATCCGTAGGAATCGACCGTACCCGGGACAATGAGCAGTTCTTC
TRBJ1-1,NA,TRBV29-1,few,CSVEFATEAFF,TGCAGCGTTGAATTTGCTACTGAAGCTTTCTTT
TRBJ1-5,NA,TRBV6-4,many,CASSEGSNQPQHF,TGTGCCAGCAGTGAGGGCAGCAATCAGCCCCAGCATTTT
TRBJ2-7,NA,TRBV28,few,CASSLDGPYEQYF,TGTGCCAGCAGTTTAGACGGCCCCTACGAGCAGTACTTC
TRBJ2-1,NA,TRBV2,few,CASSDSDPWSSYNEQFF,TGTGCCAGCAGCGATTCGGACCCTTGGAGCTCCTACAATGAGCAGTTCTTC
TRBJ2-5,NA,TRBV9,once,CASSPDQAGETQYF,TGTGCCAGCAGCCCCGACCAGGCGGGGGAGACCCAGTACTTC
TRBJ1-1,NA,TRBV6-6,NA,CASSSGPTALNTEAFF,TGTGCCAGCAGTTCGGGCCCGACGGCTCTGAACACTGAAGCTTTCTTT
TRBJ2-5,NA,TRBV7-9,NA,CASSSTRETQYF,TGTGCCAGCAGCTCCACCCGAGAGACCCAGTACTTC
TRBJ2-3,NA,TRBV10-1,NA,CASSSGTESTDTQYF,TGCGCCAGCAGTTCGGGGACGGAAAGCACAGATACGCAGTATTTT
TRBJ1-1,NA,TRBV30,few,CAWNRPMNTEAFF,TGTGCCTGGAATAGGCCCATGAACACTGAAGCTTTCTTT
TRBJ2-5,TRBD1,TRBV5-6,NA,CASSTGARGETQYF,TGTGCCAGCAGCACCGGGGCCAGGGGGGAGACCCAGTACTTC
TRBJ2-3,NA,TRBV5-1,NA,CASSPRRGRLEDTQYF,TGCGCCAGCAGCCCACGACGAGGGAGGTTGGAAGATACGCAGTATTTT
TRBJ1-4,NA,TRBV19,once,CASSADRTNEKLFF,TGTGCCAGTAGTGCCGACAGGACTAATGAAAAACTGTTTTTT
TRBJ1-3,TRBD1,TRBV10-3,NA,CAIIPGRGAGNTIYF,TGTGCCATCATCCCTGGCAGGGGGGCTGGAAACACCATATATTTT
TRBJ2-5,NA,TRBV2,few,CASELQETQYF,TGTGCCAGCGAGCTACAAGAGACCCAGTACTTC
TRBJ2-1,TRBD2,TRBV18,few,CASSPRLATLDEQFF,TGTGCCAGCTCACCCAGACTAGCCACTTTAGATGAGCAGTTCTTC
TRBJ2-1,TRBD2,TRBV29-1,NA,CSVSSGSSYNEQFF,TGCAGCGTTTCAAGCGGGAGCTCCTACAATGAGCAGTTCTTC